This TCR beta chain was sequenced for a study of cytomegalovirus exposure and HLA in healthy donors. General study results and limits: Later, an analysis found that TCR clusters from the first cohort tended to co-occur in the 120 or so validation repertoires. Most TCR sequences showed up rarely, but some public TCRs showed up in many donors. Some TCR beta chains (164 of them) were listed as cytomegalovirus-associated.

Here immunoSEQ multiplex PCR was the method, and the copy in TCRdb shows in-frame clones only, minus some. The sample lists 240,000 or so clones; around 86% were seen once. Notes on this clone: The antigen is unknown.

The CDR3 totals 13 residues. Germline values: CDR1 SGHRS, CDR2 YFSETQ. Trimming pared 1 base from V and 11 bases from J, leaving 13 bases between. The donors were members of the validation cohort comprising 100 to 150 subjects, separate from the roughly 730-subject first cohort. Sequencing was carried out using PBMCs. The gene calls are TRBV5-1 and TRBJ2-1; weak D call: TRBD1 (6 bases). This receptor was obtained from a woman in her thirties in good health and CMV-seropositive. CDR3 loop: CASSLQPGDQQFF. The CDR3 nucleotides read TGCGCCAGCAGCTTGCAACCAGGGGACCAGCAGTTCTTC. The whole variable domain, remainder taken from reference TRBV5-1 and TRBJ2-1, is KAGVTQTPRYLIKTRGQQVTLSCSPISGHRSVSWYQQTPGQGLQFLFEYFSETQRNKGNFPGRFSGRQFSNSRSEMNVSTLELGDSALYLCASSLQPGDQQFFGPGTRLTVL.